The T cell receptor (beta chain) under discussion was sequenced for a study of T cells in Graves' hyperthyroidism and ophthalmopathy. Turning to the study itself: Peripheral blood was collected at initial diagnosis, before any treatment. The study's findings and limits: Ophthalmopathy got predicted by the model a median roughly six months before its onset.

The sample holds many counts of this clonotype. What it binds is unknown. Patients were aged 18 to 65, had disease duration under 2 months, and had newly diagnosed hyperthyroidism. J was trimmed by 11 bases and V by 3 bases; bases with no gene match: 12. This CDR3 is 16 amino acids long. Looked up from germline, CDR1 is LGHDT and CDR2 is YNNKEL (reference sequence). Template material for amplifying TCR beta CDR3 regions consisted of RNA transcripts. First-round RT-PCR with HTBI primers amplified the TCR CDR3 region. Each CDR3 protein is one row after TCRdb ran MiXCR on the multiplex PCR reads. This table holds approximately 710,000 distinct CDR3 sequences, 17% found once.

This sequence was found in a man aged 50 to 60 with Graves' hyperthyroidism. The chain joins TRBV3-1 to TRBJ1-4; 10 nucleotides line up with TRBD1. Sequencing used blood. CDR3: CASSHDRDRGIRKLFF. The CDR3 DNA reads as TGTGCCAGCAGCCACGATCGGGACAGGGGTATACGGAAACTGTTTTTT.